What follows are 23 T cell receptor beta chains derived from one specimen sequenced in a study of cytomegalovirus exposure and HLA in healthy donors. PCR employed 60 Vbeta and 13 Jbeta primers. TCRdb's copy holds only in-frame clones and misses some; the assay was immunoSEQ multiplex PCR. The table has roughly 120,000 clones, 79% seen once. The sequenced sample was PBMCs. These receptors all come from a man aged 18 to 35 in good health and CMV-seronegative.

The chain is built from TRBV5-1 and TRBJ2-2; 13 bases agree with TRBD2. This CDR3 is 16 amino acids long. The V segment lost 5 bases and the J segment 4 bases; nucleotides outside the gene matches: 5. Germline V gives CDR1 SGHRS, CDR2 YFSETQ. DNA of the CDR3: TGCGCCAGCAGTTCGGGACTAGCGGGAACCACCGGGGAGCTGTTTTTT. Amino acids: CASSSGLAGTTGELFF.

V and J are TRBV5-6 and TRBJ1-1; 9 nucleotides line up with TRBD1. V lost 4 bases, J lost 7 bases, and 14 bases stayed unmatched. This CDR3 comprises 16 residues. The germline CDR1 and CDR2 sequences are SGHDT and YYEEEE. The CDR3 DNA sequence: TGTGCCAGCAGCGAAAGGACAGGGGATCTGCCCTGTGAAGCTTTCTTT. It codes for CASSERTGDLPCEAFF.

This rearrangement joins TRBV18 to TRBJ1-5; unclear D gene. The CDR3 consists of 12 residues. The germline V gene has CDR1 KGHSH and CDR2 LQKENI. Deletions cut 3 bases from V and 5 bases from J, with 5 bases between. The CDR3 loop is CASSPGDQPQHF. The CDR3, as DNA: TGTGCCAGCTCACCGGGCGATCAGCCCCAGCATTTT.

V and J are TRBV9 and TRBJ2-1; TRBD2 aligns across 10 bases. After removal of 3 bases from V and 4 bases from J, the junction contained 7 bases not matched to a gene. The CDR3 spans 16 residues. Germline V gene sequence: CDR1 SGDLS, CDR2 YYNGEE. The CDR3 DNA reads TGTGCCAGCAGCGGAGTAACTAGCGGGACGTACAATGAGCAGTTCTTC. Translating it yields CASSGVTSGTYNEQFF.

The V gene is TRBV30, the J gene TRBJ1-2; 11 nucleotides align to TRBD1. CDR1 is GTSNPN and CDR2 is SVGIG in the germline V gene (reference sequence). CDR3 length: 14 amino acids. The junction had 4 bases not matched to a gene; V was cut back by 1 base and J by 6 bases. Written as DNA, the CDR3 is TGTGCCTGGAGTGAAGGGACAGGGGGGGATGGCTACACCTTC. Amino acids: CAWSEGTGGDGYTF.

A few counts support this clone. V and J are TRBV7-3 and TRBJ2-1; TRBD2 matches at 9 bases. The CDR3 extends over 16 amino acids. The germline V gene has CDR1 SGHTA and CDR2 FQGTGA. With V trimmed by 1 base and J by 7 bases, 8 bases remained unmatched. CDR3 sequence (DNA): TGTGCCAGCAGCTTAATGCAAAGCGGGAGGAGGAATGAGCAGTTCTTC. As protein: CASSLMQSGRRNEQFF.

This sequence joins TRBV7-3 and TRBJ2-3; the match to TRBD2 covers 7 bases. V was clipped by 1 base and J by 2 bases; unmatched bases: 3. Germline V CDR1 and CDR2: SGHTA, FQGTGA. The CDR3 sequence is 15 residues long. CDR3 coding DNA: TGTGCCAGCAGCTTAAGCGGGAGTAACACAGATACGCAGTATTTT. Its translation: CASSLSGSNTDTQYF.

J is TRBJ2-7 and V is TRBV7-3; 8 positions match TRBD2. Per the germline V gene, CDR1 is SGHTA and CDR2 is FQGTGA. The V and J ends lost 5 bases and 6 bases, in that order; junction bases with no gene match: 15. This CDR3 spans 16 amino acids. Here the CDR3 reads CASSPQPGLVSREQYF. The CDR3 nucleotides read TGTGCCAGCAGCCCGCAACCGGGACTAGTCTCCCGCGAGCAGTACTTC.

The genes are TRBV18 and TRBJ2-5; perhaps TRBD1 as D (6 bases). The V end was cut by 3 bases, the J end by 1 base, with 12 bases between. Germline CDR1 is KGHSH and CDR2 is LQKENI. The CDR3 length is 15 residues. The CDR3 sequence is CASSPRDNLQETQYF. CDR3 coding DNA: TGTGCCAGCTCACCCCGGGACAATCTCCAAGAGACCCAGTACTTC.

Only a few counts were recorded for this clone. The rearrangement uses TRBV5-1 and TRBJ1-1; tentatively, D is TRBD1 (5 bases). Per the germline V gene, CDR1 is SGHRS and CDR2 is YFSETQ. The CDR3 totals 15 residues. Trimming left V 4 bases short and J 2 bases short, with 15 bases between. As DNA, the CDR3 is TGCGCCAGCAGCGACAGATCGGTTGTAAACACTGAAGCTTTCTTT. It codes for CASSDRSVVNTEAFF. Drawing the rest from reference TRBV5-1 and TRBJ1-1, the complete variable domain is KAGVTQTPRYLIKTRGQQVTLSCSPISGHRSVSWYQQTPGQGLQFLFEYFSETQRNKGNFPGRFSGRQFSNSRSEMNVSTLELGDSALYLCASSDRSVVNTEAFFGQGTRLTVV.

This clone was picked up a small number of times. The gene calls are TRBV2 and TRBJ2-7; 7 nucleotides agree with TRBD2. This CDR3 has 12 amino acids. Germline loops: CDR1 SNHLY, CDR2 FYNNEI. Trimming at V came to 4 bases and at J to 3 bases, leaving 0 bases not matched to a gene. This CDR3 is CASSASGYEQYF. The CDR3 coding sequence is TGTGCCAGCAGTGCTAGCGGCTACGAGCAGTACTTC.

This clone was seen only once. This chain joins TRBV18 and TRBJ1-2, with D maybe TRBD1 (5 bases). The CDR3 consists of 15 residues. Trimming removed 3 bases at V and 2 bases at J, with 13 bases between. CDR1 is KGHSH, CDR2 LQKENI, per germline. CDR3 DNA sequence: TGTGCCAGCTCACCGACAGACCATTTCAACTATGGCTACACCTTC. It is translated as CASSPTDHFNYGYTF.

The gene calls are TRBV6-5 and TRBJ2-3; D gene unclear. The CDR3 is 14 residues long. V dropped 8 bases and J dropped 1 base, with 13 bases sitting between them. The germline V gene encodes CDR1 MNHEY and CDR2 SVGAGI. CDR3 nucleotide sequence: TGTGCCAGCCGCGAGGCCTGGGGCACAGATACGCAGTATTTT. Translation: CASREAWGTDTQYF.

The V gene is TRBV30, the J gene TRBJ2-1, with TRBD2 matching over 9 bases. With 4 bases clipped from V and 4 bases from J, the junction kept 11 bases outside the gene matches. The CDR3 runs 16 residues. CDR1 is GTSNPN and CDR2 is SVGIG in the germline V gene (reference sequence). The CDR3, as DNA: TGTGCCTGGAACCCCGCGGGAGGGCCGGGGTACAATGAGCAGTTCTTC. Its translation: CAWNPAGGPGYNEQFF.

The V and J genes are TRBV9 and TRBJ1-1; 7 bases map to TRBD1. The trim removed 0 bases at V and 7 bases at J, leaving 9 bases unmatched. The CDR3 is 15 residues long. Germline V gene data show CDR1 as SGDLS and CDR2 as YYNGEE. Here the CDR3 reads CASSVAPGQRNEAFF. CDR3 in DNA: TGTGCCAGCAGCGTAGCCCCGGGACAGCGAAATGAAGCTTTCTTT.

The sample holds one count of this clone. The chain employs TRBV18 and TRBJ2-1; 9 nucleotides align to TRBD2. Per germline, CDR1 KGHSH and CDR2 LQKENI. The CDR3 sequence is 14 residues long. The V gene end was trimmed by 3 bases and the J gene end by 8 bases; junction bases not matched to a gene: 5. CDR3 coding DNA: TGTGCCAGCTCACCGCGGGAGGGGCGGTATGAGCAGTTCTTC. Translating it yields CASSPREGRYEQFF.

The chain links TRBV18 to TRBJ1-1; D is perhaps TRBD1 (5 bases). Germline CDR1 is KGHSH and CDR2 is LQKENI. V was clipped by 3 bases and J by 1 base, with 6 bases between them. The CDR3 totals 13 residues. CDR3 sequence: CASSPTENTEAFF. Written as DNA, the CDR3 is TGTGCCAGCTCACCGACAGAGAACACTGAAGCTTTCTTT.

A few counts support this clone. The chain employs TRBV11-1 and TRBJ2-2; D uncertain. Germline V gene sequence: CDR1 SGHAT, CDR2 FQDESV (reference sequence). Trimming cost V 5 bases and J 9 bases, with 7 bases left between them. The CDR3 extends over 11 amino acids. CDR3 DNA: TGTGCCAGCAGCGGGCCGAGGGAGCTGTTTTTT. Protein sequence: CASSGPRELFF.

In this sample, this clone turned up once. V is TRBV7-3 and J is TRBJ2-7; D uncertain. Trimming pared 5 bases from V and 5 bases from J, leaving 16 bases between. From germline, CDR1 is SGHTA and CDR2 FQGTGA. The CDR3 is 14 residues long. This chain's CDR3 is CASSPQQVSHEQYF. CDR3 bases: TGTGCCAGCAGCCCACAACAAGTTTCCCACGAGCAGTACTTC.

This clone came up once. This chain joins TRBV11-2 and TRBJ1-2; tentatively, D is TRBD1 (5 bases). The CDR3 covers 13 residues. Trimming left V 3 bases short and J 10 bases short, with 15 bases between. Germline V gives CDR1 SGHAT, CDR2 FQNNGV. The CDR3 DNA reads as TGTGCCAGCAGCTTGCAGGGTAACACTCACTACACCTTC. This codes for CASSLQGNTHYTF.

This clone has more than one count but fewer than ten. The chain uses TRBV7-9 and TRBJ2-7, with 10 bases lining up with TRBD1. V lost 5 bases and J lost 3; bases outside the gene matches: 16. Germline V lookup: CDR1 SEHNR, CDR2 FQNEAQ (reference sequence). There are 18 residues in the CDR3. The CDR3 region has the DNA TGTGCCAGCAGCCCAATTTGGGGACAGGGGATTTTTGGCTACGAGCAGTACTTC. Its protein product is CASSPIWGQGIFGYEQYF.

This clone is a singleton in its sample. The chain recombines TRBV27 with TRBJ1-5, with D unresolved. Germline-derived CDR1 and CDR2 are MNHEY and SMNVEV (reference sequence). V lost 3 bases to trimming and J lost 5 bases, with 8 bases between them. CDR3 length: 13 amino acids. DNA for the CDR3: TGTGCCAGCAGTTTCGGGGTCTATCAGCCCCAGCATTTT. It yields the protein CASSFGVYQPQHF.

This chain joins TRBV7-9 and TRBJ2-3; 10 bases line up with TRBD2. Germline values: CDR1 SEHNR, CDR2 FQNEAQ (reference sequence). The CDR3 has 16 residues. V trimming: 3 bases; J trimming: 4 bases; junction bases outside the gene matches: 7. The DNA of the CDR3 is TGTGCCAGCAGCTTTACTCTAGCGGGAGAGGCAGATACGCAGTATTTT. Protein product: CASSFTLAGEADTQYF.